This T cell receptor (beta chain) was sequenced for a study of blood T cell repertoires in COVID-19. TCRdb's table, derived via immunoSEQ multiplex PCR, lists solely in-frame clones and lacks some. The sample gives hundreds of thousands of clones, over 75% of which show up once; roughly 1.9% is in the top ten. The sequence was collected from a woman aged 40 to 50 with acute COVID-19. Sequencing used PBMCs or T cells enriched from blood (not recorded which).

The CDR3 bases are TGTGCCAGCACCTCCAGGGGGGATGGCGGGGAGCTGTTTTTT. Encoded protein: CASTSRGDGGELFF. This chain joins TRBV6-5 and TRBJ2-2; tentative D call: TRBD1 (7 bases). Germline loops: CDR1 MNHEY, CDR2 SVGAGI. The CDR3 is made up of 14 amino acids. Trimming took off 7 bases at V and 7 bases at J, with 16 bases between the two ends.